This T cell receptor beta chain came from a study of blood T cell repertoires in COVID-19 (dated by TCRdb to between 2020 and 2021). In the study overall: Collaborator samples came from the United States, Italy and Spain and covered acute and convalescent phases of COVID-19. The repertoires were released in a freely available public database meant as a resource for research on the immune response to SARS-CoV-2. Where available, HLA class I and class II types were obtained from metadata supplied by the sample provider rather than from assay-based typing. The samples were drawn from the first 160 participants of the ongoing ImmuneRACE study and from some 1,300 subjects provided by 6 global collaborators. The material from the prospective study consisted of cDNA or gDNA derived from T cells, B-cell-depleted T cells, or PBMCs. The sample metadata nearly always contained a de-identified subject ID, COVID-19 status, age in years and sex. Subjects who had been exposed to COVID-19, were actively infected with it, or had recovered from it provided the deeply sampled blood TCRbeta repertoires that made up the dataset.

The study at large found these results: The quantity of clinical and demographic metadata differed by source and by participant and was supplied without curation.

The CDR3 goes from the cysteine to the phenylalanine over 14 residues. The retained sequence is limited to the CDR3, 42 bases, with the frame set at the first base. Between the V and J ends, shortened by 4 bases and 6 bases respectively, the junction contains 13 bases. The germline V gene encodes CDR1 MDHEN and CDR2 SYDVKM. TCRbeta CDR3 regions were amplified from genomic DNA using the immunoSEQ Assay, a bias-controlled multiplex PCR. In the paper's pipeline: Nucleated cell counts per sample were estimated from amplification of reference gene primers within the assay. To quantify the absolute abundance of each unique TCRbeta CDR3 rearrangement, sequence reads were collapsed and filtered. Productive Simpson clonality was computed per sample as the square root of Simpson's diversity index over productive rearrangements. TCRdb took this table from immuneACCESS and kept in-frame rearrangements with V and J called. Such tables lack part of the clones; where checked against another copy, unresolved V genes explain under half of the gap, and the rest is unexplained. V and J calls and clone size follow that table, whereas D and trimming were derived from the DNA. In all, the sample holds roughly 200,000 clones, and about 88% of those were seen once. 2.5% to 3% of the sample goes to the ten largest clones.

Each collaborating institution followed its own protocols to collect whole blood in K2EDTA tubes. For TCRbeta analysis, collaborators shipped samples in one of three forms: frozen whole blood, isolated PBMCs, or DNA extracted from either of those sample types. Worth noting for this clone: No antigen is known for it. Qualities for individual bases were not recorded, and no much larger clone is one base off.

Sequenced material: peripheral blood. This sequence originates from a woman in her thirties with active or convalescent COVID-19. The V gene is TRBV28 and the J gene is TRBJ2-1, with no D gene named confidently. The nucleotide sequence is TGTGCCAGCAGTTCCTACAGCAGACCCAATGAGCAGTTCTTC. It specifies CASSSYSRPNEQFF. With the portions outside the CDR3 filled from the reference TRBV28 and TRBJ2-1 genes, the complete variable region becomes DVKVTQSSRYLVKRTGEKVFLECVQDMDHENMFWYRQDPGLGLRLIYFSYDVKMKEKGDIPEGYSVSREKKERFSLILESASTNQTSMYLCASSSYSRPNEQFFGPGTRLTVL.